The rows below give T cell receptor beta chains drawn from one sample of a study of beta chain features in type 1 diabetes. TCRdb's copy holds only in-frame clones and misses some; the assay was immunoSEQ multiplex PCR. Of some 900,000 clones in the sample, roughly 15% were seen once. The sequenced sample consisted of naive CD4+ T cells from blood. The receptors originated from a woman under 30 in good health. The CDR3 runs from the conserved cysteine through the conserved F or W. D genes are given only for firm matches. Not all rows give a size; the values are once, few, many and, for expanded clones, a class.

TRBJ2-1,few,TRBD1,TRBV28,TGTGCCACCAATAGACAGGGCAATGAGCAGTTCTTC,CATNRQGNEQFF
TRBJ1-1,few,NA,TRBV28,TGTGCCAGCAGTTTAGTGGGGGACACTGAAGCTTTCTTT,CASSLVGDTEAFF
TRBJ2-1,few,NA,TRBV27,TGTGCCAGCAGGCCCCTAGGGCGGGCGTACAATGAGCAGTTCTTC,CASRPLGRAYNEQFF
TRBJ1-3,NA,TRBD1,TRBV9,TGTGCCAGCAGCGTAGGGGGGACAGCTGGAAACACCATATATTTT,CASSVGGTAGNTIYF
TRBJ2-1,few,NA,TRBV5-4,TGTGCCAGCAGCTTGGACTTGAACTCCTACAATGAGCAGTTCTTC,CASSLDLNSYNEQFF
TRBJ2-2,few,NA,TRBV9,TGTGCCAGCAGCCCCCGCCCCGACTATCAAGTGGCCGGGGAGCTGTTTTTT,CASSPRPDYQVAGELFF
TRBJ1-2,NA,NA,TRBV28,TGTGCCAGCAGTTCGGGGGGGCCCTTAGCTAACTATGGCTACACCTTC,CASSSGGPLANYGYTF
TRBJ2-5,NA,NA,TRBV4-2,TGTGCCAGCAGCCAAGGTGTGGTGGCGCGAGAGACCCAGTACTTC,CASSQGVVARETQYF
TRBJ1-1,NA,TRBD1,TRBV25-1,TGTGCCAGCAGTAAACAGACAGGGGCTGAAGCTTTCTTT,CASSKQTGAEAFF
TRBJ1-5,NA,TRBD1,TRBV7-2,TGTGCCAGCAGCTTATGGGGGACAGATCATCAGCCCCAGCATTTT,CASSLWGTDHQPQHF
TRBJ2-5,NA,NA,TRBV7-2,TGTGCCAGCAGCTTAGCGGGGAGCCCCCAAGAGACCCAGTACTTC,CASSLAGSPQETQYF
TRBJ2-3,NA,NA,TRBV20-1,TGCAGTGCTAGCGTCACAGATACGCAGTATTTT,CSASVTDTQYF
TRBJ1-5,NA,TRBD1,TRBV19,TGTGCCAGTAAGATGGACAGGGTGCTAAATCAGCCCCAGCATTTT,CASKMDRVLNQPQHF
TRBJ1-2,few,TRBD1,TRBV18,TGTGCCAGCTCACCCAAAGACGACAGGGTGGCTGGCTACACCTTC,CASSPKDDRVAGYTF
TRBJ1-2,NA,NA,TRBV7-2,TGTGCCAGCAGACCCCCGGGGCCCGCTAACTATGGCTACACCTTC,CASRPPGPANYGYTF
TRBJ2-7,few,NA,TRBV28,TGTGCCAGCAGTTTTTGGGGGCGGAGGAGCTCCTACGAGCAGTACTTC,CASSFWGRRSSYEQYF
TRBJ1-3,few,NA,TRBV7-2,TGTGCCAGCAGCTTAAGTGGCGCACGATTCTCTGGAAACACCATATATTTT,CASSLSGARFSGNTIYF
TRBJ1-1,few,NA,TRBV29-1,TGCAGCGTTGAACAATCTCGGAACACTGAAGCTTTCTTT,CSVEQSRNTEAFF
TRBJ2-4,NA,NA,TRBV25-1,TGTGCCAGCAGTGAGCCGGGACGAGGGGAAAACATTCAGTACTTC,CASSEPGRGENIQYF
TRBJ2-7,few,TRBD2,TRBV9,TGTGCCAGCAGCCCCCGACTAGCGGACTCTTACGAGCAGTACTTC,CASSPRLADSYEQYF
TRBJ2-7,NA,NA,TRBV7-2,TGTGCCAGCAGGTTTTACTCCGGGACCTACGAGCAGTACTTC,CASRFYSGTYEQYF
TRBJ2-5,NA,TRBD1,TRBV15,TGTGCCACCGGTCGACCGGGACAGGAGACCCAGTACTTC,CATGRPGQETQYF
TRBJ2-3,few,NA,TRBV9,TGTGCCAGCAGCCACCCAGGACGGGGATTAACAGATACGCAGTATTTT,CASSHPGRGLTDTQYF
TRBJ2-7,NA,NA,TRBV13,TGTGCCAGCAGCTTAAGCTCCTACGAGCAGTACTTC,CASSLSSYEQYF
TRBJ2-7,NA,TRBD1,TRBV7-2,TGTGCCAGCAGCTTCTTCTTGTACGACAGGGGCCTGCGGGAGCAGTACTTC,CASSFFLYDRGLREQYF
TRBJ2-6,few,NA,TRBV5-1,TGCGCCAGCAGCTTGGGGGGCCTCCTTCTCTCTGGGGCCAACGTCCTGACTTTC,CASSLGGLLLSGANVLTF
TRBJ2-3,few,TRBD2,TRBV7-9,TGTGCCAGCAGAATAGCGGGAGGGTTGATGTATACGCAGTATTTT,CASRIAGGLMYTQYF
TRBJ1-5,NA,TRBD1,TRBV15,TGTGCCACCAGCAGGCGGACAGGGTATAGCAATCAGCCCCAGCATTTT,CATSRRTGYSNQPQHF
TRBJ2-7,few,TRBD2,TRBV7-9,TGTGCCAGCAGCTTACGCGGGGGGAACTACTACGAGCAGTACTTC,CASSLRGGNYYEQYF
TRBJ2-3,few,NA,TRBV28,TGTGCCAGCAGTTCCATCGGAACGCAGTATTTT,CASSSIGTQYF
TRBJ2-7,NA,TRBD1,TRBV9,TGTGCCAGCAGCGTGGGGGACAGGGTAAGCGAGCAGTACTTC,CASSVGDRVSEQYF
TRBJ2-3,NA,TRBD2,TRBV9,TGTGCCAGCAGCGTGACGACTAGCGGGAGGGCCGATACGCAGTATTTT,CASSVTTSGRADTQYF
TRBJ1-2,once,NA,TRBV5-1,TGCGCCAGCAGCTTGGCCGGGGGCGGCTATGGCTACACCTTC,CASSLAGGGYGYTF
TRBJ2-1,NA,NA,TRBV7-2,TGTGCCAGCAGCTTAACGGAGTCGGGAATCGATGAGCAGTTCTTC,CASSLTESGIDEQFF
TRBJ2-1,NA,TRBD2,TRBV7-3,TGTGCCAGCAGCATCTTAGCGGGAGGTGAGCAGTTCTTC,CASSILAGGEQFF
TRBJ2-6,NA,NA,TRBV27,TGTGCCAGCAGGGCTATCTCTGGGGCCAACGTCCTGACTTTC,CASRAISGANVLTF
TRBJ2-1,NA,TRBD2,TRBV11-2,TGTGCCAGCAGCCCAAGCGGGATTCTCTACAATGAGCAGTTCTTC,CASSPSGILYNEQFF
TRBJ2-3,few,NA,TRBV28,TGTGCCAGCAGTTTTGCCGGGTTCAGCACAGATACGCAGTATTTT,CASSFAGFSTDTQYF
TRBJ1-4,NA,NA,TRBV7-9,TGTGCCAGCAGCTACCTGAGCGGGGGGAATAATGAAAAACTGTTTTTT,CASSYLSGGNNEKLFF
TRBJ1-3,NA,NA,TRBV7-9,TGTGCCAGCAGCAGCCAGGGTTTACCTGGAAACACCATATATTTT,CASSSQGLPGNTIYF
TRBJ2-7,NA,NA,TRBV6-5,TGTGCCAGCAGAGCTAGCTTCCCTTGGAACGAGCAGTACTTC,CASRASFPWNEQYF
TRBJ2-7,NA,NA,TRBV28,TGTGCCAGCAGGTTGACAGGACCTTTCTACTACGAGCAGTACTTC,CASRLTGPFYYEQYF
TRBJ2-2,NA,NA,TRBV2,TGTGCCAGCAGTGAAGCCCAGGGGAACACCGGGGAGCTGTTTTTT,CASSEAQGNTGELFF
TRBJ2-3,NA,TRBD1,TRBV6-1,TGTGCCAGCAGCCACAGGGGGCAGAGAGATACGCAGTATTTT,CASSHRGQRDTQYF
TRBJ2-1,few,TRBD2,TRBV7-3,TGTGCCAGCAGCACCCGGACTAGCGGGAGGAATGAGCAGTTCTTC,CASSTRTSGRNEQFF
TRBJ2-7,NA,NA,TRBV28,TGTGCCAGCAGTAACGGAGGAGGGACCTACGAGCAGTACTTC,CASSNGGGTYEQYF
TRBJ2-7,NA,TRBD1,TRBV6-5,TGTGCCAGCAGTTACACTCCGGGACAGGGGTACGAGCAGTACTTC,CASSYTPGQGYEQYF
TRBJ2-1,NA,TRBD2,TRBV18,TGTGCCAGCTCACAAGGACTAGCGGCTACGAGCTCCTACAATGAGCAGTTCTTC,CASSQGLAATSSYNEQFF
TRBJ2-7,NA,NA,TRBV9,TGTGCCAGCAGCGTAGGCCCTGGAGGAGGGACCTACGAGCAGTACTTC,CASSVGPGGGTYEQYF
TRBJ1-1,NA,NA,TRBV29-1,TGCAGCGGACGTCGGACAGCCTTAAACACTGAAGCTTTCTTT,CSGRRTALNTEAFF
TRBJ2-7,NA,NA,TRBV6-5,TGTGCCAGCAGTTACGGCGGGGCTCGGAGCGAGCAGTACTTC,CASSYGGARSEQYF
TRBJ2-1,few,TRBD2,TRBV6-6,TGTGCCAGCAGCTTAGCGGGAGGGTCTCGCAATGAGCAGTTCTTC,CASSLAGGSRNEQFF
TRBJ2-2,NA,NA,TRBV19,TGTGCCAGCAGTACAGGGTCGGCCACCGGGGAGCTGTTTTTT,CASSTGSATGELFF
TRBJ1-1,NA,TRBD1,TRBV7-3,TGTGCCAGCAGCCCTCGGGGACAGGGCCTAGCTTTCTTT,CASSPRGQGLAFF
TRBJ2-7,once,TRBD1,TRBV5-6,TGTGCCAGCAGCTTGAGGGGGCAGGCCTACGAGCAGTACTTC,CASSLRGQAYEQYF